This TCR beta chain was identified during a study of T cell repertoires in cytomegalovirus infection. Study background: An indication of both CMV infection and matching HLA type came from public TCR beta signatures.

This clonotype showed up just a few times. The antigen is unknown. The V end lost 10 bases, the J end lost 7 bases, and 14 bases lay between the germline ends. Germline-derived CDR1 and CDR2 are SNHLY and FYNNEI. The CDR3 consists of 13 residues. TCRdb redid the calling of the reads with MiXCR, one entry per CDR3 protein. The table shows a few hundred thousand distinct CDR3 sequences, with roughly 13% occurring only once. Findings and limits, study-wide: Identification of carriers of CMV plus the relevant HLA was performed using cumulative public TCR beta family frequency. Within the response measured ex vivo, HLA-C-restricted CMV-specific TCR beta clonotypes were dominant.

Source material: PBMCs. The rearrangement joins TRBV2 to TRBJ1-6, with TRBD1 as a possible D gene (5 bases). The receptor's source is a human donor in good health (CMV status not recorded). Some clones in this sample may be carry-over from other donors' samples. In DNA form, the CDR3 reads TGTGCCACCCACGGGGCGACCAATTCACCCCTCCACTTT. It codes for CATHGATNSPLHF.